What follows describes a single TCR beta chain. Produced via immunoSEQ multiplex PCR; TCRdb's table is partial and in-frame only. The table lists about 81,000 clones, about 95% of them singletons. This entry comes from a study of T cell changes during pregnancy in multiple sclerosis. This CDR3 is 12 amino acids long. The V and J ends lost 6 bases and 4 bases respectively, with 9 bases between them. The V gene's germline CDR1 is ENHRY and CDR2 SYGVKD. This sequence joins TRBV10-3 and TRBJ1-2; D may be TRBD1 (5 bases). This TCR came from a female donor with multiple sclerosis, enrolled in a pregnancy study. This specimen consisted of peripheral blood, obtained in the third trimester of pregnancy. The CDR3 DNA reads TGTGCCATCAGGACAGTCGGCTATGGCTACACCTTC. Amino acid sequence: CAIRTVGYGYTF.